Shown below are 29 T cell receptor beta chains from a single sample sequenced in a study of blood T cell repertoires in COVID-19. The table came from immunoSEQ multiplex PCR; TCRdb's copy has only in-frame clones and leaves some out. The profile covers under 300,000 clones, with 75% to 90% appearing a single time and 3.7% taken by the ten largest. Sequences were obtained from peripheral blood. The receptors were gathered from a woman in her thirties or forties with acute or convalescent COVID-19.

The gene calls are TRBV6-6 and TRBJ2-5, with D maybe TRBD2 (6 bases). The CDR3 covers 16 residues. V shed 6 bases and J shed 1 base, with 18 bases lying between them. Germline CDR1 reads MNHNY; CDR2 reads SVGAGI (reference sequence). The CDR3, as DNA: TGTGCCAGCAGATTCGGAAGCGGGCCGACCCAAGAGACCCAGTACTTC. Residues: CASRFGSGPTQETQYF.

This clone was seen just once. The DNA for the CDR3 is TGTGCCAGCATCTCCGGGAGAAACACTGAAGCTTTCTTT. Translation gives CASISGRNTEAFF. V gene TRBV12-3 or TRBV12-4 combines with J gene TRBJ1-1, with D hard to call. CDR3 length: 13 amino acids. V was clipped by 7 bases and J by 2 bases, with 11 bases between them.

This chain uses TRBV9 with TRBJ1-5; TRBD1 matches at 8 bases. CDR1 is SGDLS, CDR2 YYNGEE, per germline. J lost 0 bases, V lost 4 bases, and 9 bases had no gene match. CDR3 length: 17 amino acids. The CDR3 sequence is CASSTPRDRYSNQPQHF. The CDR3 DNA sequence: TGTGCCAGCAGCACCCCTCGGGACAGGTATAGCAATCAGCCCCAGCATTTT.

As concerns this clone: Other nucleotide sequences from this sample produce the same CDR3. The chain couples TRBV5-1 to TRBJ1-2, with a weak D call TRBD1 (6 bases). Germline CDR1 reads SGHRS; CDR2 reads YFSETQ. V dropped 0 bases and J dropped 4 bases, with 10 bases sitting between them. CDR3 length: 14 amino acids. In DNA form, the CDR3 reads TGCGCCAGCAGCTTGGTTCAGGGGTCCTATGGCTACACCTTC. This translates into CASSLVQGSYGYTF.

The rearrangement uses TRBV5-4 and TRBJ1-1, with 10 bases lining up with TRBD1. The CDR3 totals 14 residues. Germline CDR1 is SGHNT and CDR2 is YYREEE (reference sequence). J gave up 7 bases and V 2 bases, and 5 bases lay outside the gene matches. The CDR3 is CASSFVDRGNEAFF. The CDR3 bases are TGTGCCAGCAGCTTCGTGGACAGGGGGAATGAAGCTTTCTTT. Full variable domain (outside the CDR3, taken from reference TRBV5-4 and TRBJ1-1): ETGVTQSPTHLIKTRGQQVTLRCSSQSGHNTVSWYQQALGQGPQFIFQYYREEENGRGNFPPRFSGLQFPNYSSELNVNALELDDSALYLCASSFVDRGNEAFFGQGTRLTVV.

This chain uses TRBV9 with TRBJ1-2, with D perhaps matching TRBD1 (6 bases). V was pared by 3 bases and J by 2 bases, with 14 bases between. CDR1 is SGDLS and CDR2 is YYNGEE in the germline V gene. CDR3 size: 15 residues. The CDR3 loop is CASSGGQPPNYGYTF. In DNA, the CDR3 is TGTGCCAGCAGCGGTGGACAGCCGCCCAACTATGGCTACACCTTC.

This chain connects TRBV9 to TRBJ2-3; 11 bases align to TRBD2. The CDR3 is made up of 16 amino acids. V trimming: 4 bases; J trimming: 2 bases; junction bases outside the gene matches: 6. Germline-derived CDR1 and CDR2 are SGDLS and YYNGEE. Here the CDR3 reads CASSLHSGGATDTQYF. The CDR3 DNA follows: TGTGCCAGCAGCCTTCATAGCGGGGGGGCCACAGATACGCAGTATTTT.

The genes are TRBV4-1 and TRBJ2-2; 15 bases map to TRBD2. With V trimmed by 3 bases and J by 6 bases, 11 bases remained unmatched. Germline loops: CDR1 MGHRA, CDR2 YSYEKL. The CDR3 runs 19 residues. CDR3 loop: CASSHFLRTSGGAAGELFF. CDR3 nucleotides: TGCGCCAGCAGCCATTTCTTAAGGACTAGCGGGGGGGCAGCCGGGGAGCTGTTTTTT.

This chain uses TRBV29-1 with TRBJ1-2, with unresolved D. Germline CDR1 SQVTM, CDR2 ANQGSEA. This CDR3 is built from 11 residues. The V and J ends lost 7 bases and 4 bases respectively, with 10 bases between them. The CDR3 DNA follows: TGCAGCGCCGGGGAGTCCTATGGCTACACCTTC. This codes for CSAGESYGYTF. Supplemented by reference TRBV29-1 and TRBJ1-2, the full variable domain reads SAVISQKPSRDICQRGTSLTIQCQVDSQVTMMFWYRQQPGQSLTLIATANQGSEATYESGFVIDKFPISRPNLTFSTLTVSNMSPEDSSIYLCSAGESYGYTFGSGTRLTVV.

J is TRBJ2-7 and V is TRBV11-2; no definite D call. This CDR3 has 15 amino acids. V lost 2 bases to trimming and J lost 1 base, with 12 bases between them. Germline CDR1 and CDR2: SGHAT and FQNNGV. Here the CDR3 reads CASSLNGVSSYEQYV. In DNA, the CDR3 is TGTGCCAGCAGCTTAAACGGAGTTTCTTCCTACGAGCAGTACGTC.

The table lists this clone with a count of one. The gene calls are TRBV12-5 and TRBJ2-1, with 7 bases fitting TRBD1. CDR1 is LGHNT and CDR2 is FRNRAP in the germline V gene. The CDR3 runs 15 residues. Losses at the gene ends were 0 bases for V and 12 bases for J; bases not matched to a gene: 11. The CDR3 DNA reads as TGTGCTAGTGGTTTGGTCCTCGGACAGGACCTTAGGCAGTTCTTC. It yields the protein CASGLVLGQDLRQFF.

The CDR3 is CASSYSLENQPQHF. CDR3 in DNA: TGTGCCAGCAGTTACTCCTTGGAGAATCAGCCCCAGCATTTT. The rearrangement uses TRBV6-6 and TRBJ1-5, with unresolved D. This CDR3 has 14 amino acids. Germline V gene lookup returns CDR1 MNHNY and CDR2 SVGAGI (reference sequence). V was shortened by 0 bases and J by 4 bases, with 7 bases between the two germline ends.

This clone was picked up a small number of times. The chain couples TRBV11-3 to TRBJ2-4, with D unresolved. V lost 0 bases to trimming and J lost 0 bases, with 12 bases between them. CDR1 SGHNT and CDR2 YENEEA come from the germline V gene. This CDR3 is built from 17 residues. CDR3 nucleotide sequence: TGTGCCAGCAGCTTAGATTCCCAGATCGTAGCCAAAAACATTCAGTACTTC. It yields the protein CASSLDSQIVAKNIQYF.

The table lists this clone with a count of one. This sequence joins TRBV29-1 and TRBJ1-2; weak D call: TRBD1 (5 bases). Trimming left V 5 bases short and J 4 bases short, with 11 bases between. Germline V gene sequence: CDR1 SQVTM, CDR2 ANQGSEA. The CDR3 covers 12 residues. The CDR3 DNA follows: TGCAGCGTTCGAAAGGGGTCCTATGGCTACACCTTC. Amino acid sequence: CSVRKGSYGYTF.

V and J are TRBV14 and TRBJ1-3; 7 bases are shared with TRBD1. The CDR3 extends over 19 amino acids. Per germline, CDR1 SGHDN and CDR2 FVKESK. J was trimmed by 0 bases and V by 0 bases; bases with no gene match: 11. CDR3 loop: CASSQDPPGQRFSGNTIYF. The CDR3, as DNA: TGTGCCAGCAGCCAAGATCCCCCGGGACAGAGATTCTCTGGAAACACCATATATTTT.

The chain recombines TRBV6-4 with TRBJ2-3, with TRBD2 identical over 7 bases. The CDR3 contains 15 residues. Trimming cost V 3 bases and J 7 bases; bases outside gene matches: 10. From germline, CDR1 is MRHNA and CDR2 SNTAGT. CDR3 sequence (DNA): TGTGCCAGCAGTGAAGGAGTCGGCGGGAGATATACGCAGTATTTT. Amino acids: CASSEGVGGRYTQYF.

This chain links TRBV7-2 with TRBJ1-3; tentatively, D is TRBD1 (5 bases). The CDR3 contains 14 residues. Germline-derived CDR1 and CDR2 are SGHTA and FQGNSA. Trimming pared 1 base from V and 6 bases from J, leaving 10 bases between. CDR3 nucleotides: TGTGCCAGCAGCTTAGGGGGGGTTGCAAACACCATATATTTT. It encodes CASSLGGVANTIYF. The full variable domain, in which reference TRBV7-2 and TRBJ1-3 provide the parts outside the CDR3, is GAGVSQSPSNKVTEKGKDVELRCDPISGHTALYWYRQSLGQGLEFLIYFQGNSAPDKSGLPSDRFSAERTGGSVSTLTIQRTQQEDSAVYLCASSLGGVANTIYFGEGSWLTVV.

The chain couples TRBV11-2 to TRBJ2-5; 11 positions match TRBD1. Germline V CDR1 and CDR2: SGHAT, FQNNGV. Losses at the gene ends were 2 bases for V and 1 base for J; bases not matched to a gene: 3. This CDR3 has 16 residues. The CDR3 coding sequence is TGTGCCAGCAGCTTAATAGGGACAGGGGGCCAAGAGACCCAGTACTTC. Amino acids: CASSLIGTGGQETQYF.

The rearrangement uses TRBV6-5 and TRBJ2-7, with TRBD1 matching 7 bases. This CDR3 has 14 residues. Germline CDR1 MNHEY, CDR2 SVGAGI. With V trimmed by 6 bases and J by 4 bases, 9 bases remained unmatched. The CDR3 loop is CASSPGTAPYEQYV. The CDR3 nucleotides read TGTGCCAGCAGCCCCGGGACAGCCCCTTACGAGCAGTACGTC.

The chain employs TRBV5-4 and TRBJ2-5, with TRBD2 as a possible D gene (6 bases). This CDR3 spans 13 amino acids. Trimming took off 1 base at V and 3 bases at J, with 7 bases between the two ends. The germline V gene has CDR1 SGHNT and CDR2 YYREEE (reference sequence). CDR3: CASSLRREETQYF. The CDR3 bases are TGTGCCAGCAGCTTGAGGAGGGAAGAGACCCAGTACTTC. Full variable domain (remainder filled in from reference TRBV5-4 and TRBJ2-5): ETGVTQSPTHLIKTRGQQVTLRCSSQSGHNTVSWYQQALGQGPQFIFQYYREEENGRGNFPPRFSGLQFPNYSSELNVNALELDDSALYLCASSLRREETQYFGPGTRLLVL.

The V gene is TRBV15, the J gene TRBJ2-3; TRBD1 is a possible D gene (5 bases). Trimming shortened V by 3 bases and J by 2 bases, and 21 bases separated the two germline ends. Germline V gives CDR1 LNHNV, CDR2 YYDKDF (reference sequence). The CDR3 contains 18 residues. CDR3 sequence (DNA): TGTGCCACCAGCAGGGACGGTGTCTTCAGGGTACCCACAGATACGCAGTATTTT. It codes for CATSRDGVFRVPTDTQYF.

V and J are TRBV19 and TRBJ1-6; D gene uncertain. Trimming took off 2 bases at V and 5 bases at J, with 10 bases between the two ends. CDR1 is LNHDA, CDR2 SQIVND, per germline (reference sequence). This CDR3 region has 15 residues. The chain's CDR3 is CASSILRGNNSPLHF. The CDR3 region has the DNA TGTGCCAGTAGTATATTACGGGGTAATAATTCACCCCTCCACTTT.

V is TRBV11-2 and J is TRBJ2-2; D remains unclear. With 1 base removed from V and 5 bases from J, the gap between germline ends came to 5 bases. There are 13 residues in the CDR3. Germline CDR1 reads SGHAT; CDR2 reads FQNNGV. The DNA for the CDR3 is TGTGCCAGCAGCTTAGTTCTTACCGGGGAGCTGTTTTTT. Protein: CASSLVLTGELFF.

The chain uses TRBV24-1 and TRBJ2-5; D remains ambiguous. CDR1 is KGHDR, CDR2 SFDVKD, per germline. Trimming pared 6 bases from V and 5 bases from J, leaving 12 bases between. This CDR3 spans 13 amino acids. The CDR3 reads CATSRGDGETQYF. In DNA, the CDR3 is TGTGCCACCAGTCGAGGAGACGGGGAGACCCAGTACTTC.

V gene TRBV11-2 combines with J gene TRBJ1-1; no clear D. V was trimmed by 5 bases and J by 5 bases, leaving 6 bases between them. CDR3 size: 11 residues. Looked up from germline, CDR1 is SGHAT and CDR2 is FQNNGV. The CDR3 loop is CASSLRTEAFF. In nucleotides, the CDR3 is TGTGCCAGCAGCCTGCGTACTGAAGCTTTCTTT.

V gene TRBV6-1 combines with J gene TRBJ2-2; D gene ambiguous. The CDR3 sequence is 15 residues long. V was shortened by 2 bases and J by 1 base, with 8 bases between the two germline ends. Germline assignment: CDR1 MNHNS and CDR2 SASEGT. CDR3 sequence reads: CASSEFTVNTGELFF. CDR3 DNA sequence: TGTGCCAGCAGTGAATTCACAGTGAACACCGGGGAGCTGTTTTTT.

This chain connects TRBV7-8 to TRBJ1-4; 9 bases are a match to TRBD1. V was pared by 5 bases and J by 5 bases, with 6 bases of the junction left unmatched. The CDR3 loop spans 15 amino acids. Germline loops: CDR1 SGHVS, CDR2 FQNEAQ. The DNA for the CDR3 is TGTGCCAGCAGCAAACAGGGGGCGCTGAATGAAAAACTGTTTTTT. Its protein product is CASSKQGALNEKLFF. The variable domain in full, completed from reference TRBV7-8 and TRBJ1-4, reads GAGVSQSPRYKVAKRGQDVALRCDPISGHVSLFWYQQALGQGPEFLTYFQNEAQLDKSGLPSDRFFAERPEGSVSTLKIQRTQQEDSAVYLCASSKQGALNEKLFFGSGTQLSVL.

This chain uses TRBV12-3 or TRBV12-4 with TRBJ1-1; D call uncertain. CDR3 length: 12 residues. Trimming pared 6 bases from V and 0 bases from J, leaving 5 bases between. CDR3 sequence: CASRRMNTEAFF. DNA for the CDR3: TGTGCCAGCAGGAGGATGAACACTGAAGCTTTCTTT.

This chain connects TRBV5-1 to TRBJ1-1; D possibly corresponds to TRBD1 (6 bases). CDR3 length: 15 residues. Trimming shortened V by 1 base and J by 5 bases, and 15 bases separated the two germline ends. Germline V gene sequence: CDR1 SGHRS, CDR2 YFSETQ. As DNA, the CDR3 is TGCGCCAGCAGCTTGCGCCAGGGGTGGGTGACTGAAGCTTTCTTT. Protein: CASSLRQGWVTEAFF.